These T cell receptor beta chains were read from a single sample in a study of T-cell memory formation after mild COVID-19. In TCRdb, the 5' RACE reads were re-called with MiXCR into one record per CDR3 protein. The sample has 380,000 or so distinct CDR3 sequences, roughly 15% seen once. The sequenced sample was PBMCs or a T cell subset sorted from them (not recorded which). The receptors were sampled from a man younger than 30 who had mild COVID-19 (a few samples of this study predate the infection). Cell type and time point are not known. Each CDR3 is given with its conserved first and last residue. The D gene is left open where the match is weak. The size entry is marked missing in some rows and otherwise reads once, few, many or a size class.

clone_size	d_call	v_call	j_call	cdr3_nt	cdr3_aa
few	TRBD1	TRBV9	TRBJ2-1	TGTGCCAGCAGCGTAGCTGGGGACAGGGTCTACAATGAGCAGTTCTTC	CASSVAGDRVYNEQFF
many	TRBD2	TRBV7-2	TRBJ2-3	TGTGCCAGCAGCAGGACTAGCGGGGGACTCTTTGATATTACGCAGTATTTT	CASSRTSGGLFDITQYF
.	TRBD1	TRBV18	TRBJ2-5	TGTTCCAGCTCACCACGGTCCGGGACAGCTCAAGAGACCCAGTACTTC	CSSSPRSGTAQETQYF
.	.	TRBV7-2	TRBJ1-4	TGTGCCAGCAGCTTAGCGGCAGGCCTAAATGAAAAACTGTTTTTT	CASSLAAGLNEKLFF
few	.	TRBV21-1	TRBJ2-4	TGTGCCAGCAGCACCTTAGCGGGGGGGATGGACATTCAGTACTTC	CASSTLAGGMDIQYF
few	TRBD2	TRBV6-5	TRBJ2-6	TGTGCCAGCAGTTACTCATGGGAGGGCAACGTCCTGACTTTC	CASSYSWEGNVLTF
few	.	TRBV11-2	TRBJ1-1	TGTGCCAGCAGCCCCTTGAGATCCACACTGAACACTGAAGCTTTCTTT	CASSPLRSTLNTEAFF
few	TRBD2	TRBV5-1	TRBJ2-3	TGCGCCAGCCACCCCCCCGAGGCGGGGGGCTTGGATACGCAGTATTTT	CASHPPEAGGLDTQYF
.	.	TRBV11-1	TRBJ2-4	TGTGCCAGCAGCCCTAGTGGGACACCTTCTACGGTGTACTTC	CASSPSGTPSTVYF
.	TRBD1	TRBV4-3	TRBJ1-2	TGCGCCAGCAGCCTAGGACAGGGCCGAGGCGATGGCTACACCTTC	CASSLGQGRGDGYTF
many	.	TRBV6-5	TRBJ2-1	TGTGCCAGCAGTTACGGGACCCTGTACAATGAGCAGTTCTTC	CASSYGTLYNEQFF
few	.	TRBV18	TRBJ2-2	TGTGCCAGCTCACCGGGACCCGACGGGAGCACCGGGGAGCTGTTTTTT	CASSPGPDGSTGELFF
few	.	TRBV7-9	TRBJ1-5	TGTGCCAGCAGCTTGAGTGCATCCGGCGCGGGTCAGCCCCAGCATTTT	CASSLSASGAGQPQHF
.	.	TRBV20-1	TRBJ2-7	TGCAGTGCTAGAGAAGTCGGGTCCTACGAGCAGTACTTC	CSAREVGSYEQYF
once	.	TRBV10-1	TRBJ2-1	TGCGCCAGCAGTGGCAGGTCCTACAATGAGCAGTTCTTC	CASSGRSYNEQFF
.	TRBD2	TRBV6-2/TRBV6-3	TRBJ2-5	TGTGCCAGCTCTGGGGAGGGCCGGGAGGTGGAGACCCAGTACTTC	CASSGEGREVETQYF
.	.	TRBV21-1	TRBJ2-2	TGTGCCAGCAGCAAAGCGGACCGAAACACCGGGGAGCTGTTTTTT	CASSKADRNTGELFF
few	.	TRBV25-1	TRBJ1-6	TGTGCCAGCAGCGTTACAGGGTATAATTCACCCCTCCACTTT	CASSVTGYNSPLHF
few	.	TRBV7-3	TRBJ2-1	TGTGCCAGCAGACGGGGCAGGGAGGATGAGCAGTTCTTC	CASRRGREDEQFF
many	TRBD2	TRBV4-2	TRBJ2-5	TGTGCCAGCAGCCACCTAGCGGGGGGAGCCCAAGAGACCCAGTACTTC	CASSHLAGGAQETQYF
few	.	TRBV5-1	TRBJ2-2	TGCGCCAGCAGCCTGGTAACAGGGAACACCGGGGAGCTGTTTTTT	CASSLVTGNTGELFF
few	.	TRBV4-3	TRBJ2-2	TGCGCCAGCAAAGGCGGAGATCCGAACACCGGGGAGCTGTTTTTT	CASKGGDPNTGELFF
many	.	TRBV5-1	TRBJ2-1	TGCGCCAGCAGCTTGGTAAAGAACGACTACAATGAGCAGTTCTTC	CASSLVKNDYNEQFF
few	.	TRBV7-9	TRBJ2-5	TGTGCCAGCAGCTTAGAAGGTGTTTATGAGACCCAGTACTTC	CASSLEGVYETQYF
many	TRBD2	TRBV12-3/TRBV12-4	TRBJ2-1	TGTGCCAGCAGTGGCCGAGGCGGGGGATACAATGAGCAGTTCTTC	CASSGRGGGYNEQFF
many	.	TRBV5-1	TRBJ1-1	TGCGCCAGCAGCTGGCATCGGGGGCGGACTGAAGCTTTCTTT	CASSWHRGRTEAFF
few	.	TRBV29-1	TRBJ1-1	TGCAGCGTTGAACATGGGCCTGAAGCTTTCTTT	CSVEHGPEAFF
.	.	TRBV9	TRBJ2-3	TGTGCCAGCAGCGTAGATCGGGCCCTCCATCCGAGTACAGATACGCAGTATTTT	CASSVDRALHPSTDTQYF
once	TRBD1	TRBV19	TRBJ2-1	TGTGCCAGTAGTATCGGGACAGGGGGCCTCAATGAGCAGTTCTTC	CASSIGTGGLNEQFF
few	.	TRBV5-1	TRBJ1-6	TGCGCCAGCAGCCTCTGGGGGGCAGGGGAGCATAATTCACCCCTCCACTTT	CASSLWGAGEHNSPLHF
.	.	TRBV7-3	TRBJ2-3	TGTGCCAGCAGCTCCCAACAGGCAGATACGCAGTATTTT	CASSSQQADTQYF
few	.	TRBV5-1	TRBJ1-1	TGCGCCAGCAGCTGGGACCCCGTGAACACTGAAGCTTTCTTT	CASSWDPVNTEAFF
.	.	TRBV4-1	TRBJ2-3	TGCGCCAGCAGCCAAGAGGAGGGGGCTGATACGCAGTATTTT	CASSQEEGADTQYF
many	.	TRBV7-2	TRBJ1-2	TGTGCCAGCAGCTTGTGGGGGCGAGATAACTATGGCTACACCTTC	CASSLWGRDNYGYTF
many	.	TRBV7-9	TRBJ2-4	TGTGCCAGCAGCCAACAGATAGCCAAAAACATTCAGTACTTC	CASSQQIAKNIQYF
many	TRBD2	TRBV5-1	TRBJ2-3	TGCGCCAGCAGCTTGTTGTGGACTAGCAATTGGGCAGATACGCAGTATTTT	CASSLLWTSNWADTQYF
many	.	TRBV20-1	TRBJ2-7	TGCAGTGCATGGGGGGCTGAATACGAGCAGTACTTC	CSAWGAEYEQYF
few	TRBD2	TRBV25-1	TRBJ2-7	TGTGCCAGCAGTGAACCACGGACTAGTGGCTACGAGCAGTACTTC	CASSEPRTSGYEQYF
.	.	TRBV1	TRBJ1-4	TGCACCAGCAGCCAAGAGATGGCGCCAGGTGAAAAACTGTTTTTT	CTSSQEMAPGEKLFF